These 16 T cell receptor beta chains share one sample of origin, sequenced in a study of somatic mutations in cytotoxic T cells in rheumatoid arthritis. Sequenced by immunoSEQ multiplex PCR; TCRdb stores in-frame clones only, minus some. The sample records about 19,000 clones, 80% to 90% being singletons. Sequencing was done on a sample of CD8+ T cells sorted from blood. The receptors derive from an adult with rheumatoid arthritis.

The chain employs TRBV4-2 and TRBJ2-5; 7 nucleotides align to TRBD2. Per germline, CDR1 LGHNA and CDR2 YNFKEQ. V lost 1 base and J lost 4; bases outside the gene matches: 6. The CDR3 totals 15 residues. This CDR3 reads CASSQVSGVRETQYF. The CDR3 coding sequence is TGTGCCAGCAGCCAAGTGAGCGGGGTAAGAGAGACCCAGTACTTC.

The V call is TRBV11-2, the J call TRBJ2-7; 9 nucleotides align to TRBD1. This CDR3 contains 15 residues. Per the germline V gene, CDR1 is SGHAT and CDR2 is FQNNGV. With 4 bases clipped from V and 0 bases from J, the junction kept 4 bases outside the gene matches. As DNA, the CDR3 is TGTGCCAGCAGCTGGACAGGGGCTTTCTCCTACGAGCAGTACTTC. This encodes CASSWTGAFSYEQYF.

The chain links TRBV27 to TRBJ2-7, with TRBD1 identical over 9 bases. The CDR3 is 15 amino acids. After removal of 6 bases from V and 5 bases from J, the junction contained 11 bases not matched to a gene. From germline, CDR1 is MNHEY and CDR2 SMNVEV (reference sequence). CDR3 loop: CASRLRGTGRHEQYF. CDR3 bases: TGTGCCAGCAGACTGAGGGGGACAGGGAGGCACGAGCAGTACTTC.

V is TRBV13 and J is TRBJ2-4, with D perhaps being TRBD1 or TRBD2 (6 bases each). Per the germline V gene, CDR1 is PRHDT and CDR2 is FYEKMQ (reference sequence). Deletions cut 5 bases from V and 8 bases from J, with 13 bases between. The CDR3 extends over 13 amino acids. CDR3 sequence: CASSPPGADIQYF. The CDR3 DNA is TGTGCCAGCAGCCCCCCGGGGGCGGACATTCAGTACTTC.

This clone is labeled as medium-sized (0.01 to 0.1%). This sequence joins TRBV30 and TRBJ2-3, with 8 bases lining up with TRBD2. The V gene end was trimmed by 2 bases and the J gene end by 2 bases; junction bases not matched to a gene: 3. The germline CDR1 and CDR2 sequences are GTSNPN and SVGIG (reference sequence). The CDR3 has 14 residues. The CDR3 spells CAWSSLAATDTQYF. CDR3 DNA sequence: TGTGCCTGGAGTTCACTAGCGGCCACAGATACGCAGTATTTT.

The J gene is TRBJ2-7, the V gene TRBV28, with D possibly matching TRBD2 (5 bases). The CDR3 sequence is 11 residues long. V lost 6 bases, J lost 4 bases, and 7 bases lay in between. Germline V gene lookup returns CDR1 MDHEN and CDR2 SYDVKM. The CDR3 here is CASSGGYEQYF. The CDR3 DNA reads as TGTGCCAGCAGCGGAGGATACGAGCAGTACTTC.

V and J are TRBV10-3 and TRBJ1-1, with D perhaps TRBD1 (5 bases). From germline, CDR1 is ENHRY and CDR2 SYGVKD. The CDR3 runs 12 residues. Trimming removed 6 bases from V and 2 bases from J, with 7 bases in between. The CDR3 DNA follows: TGTGCCATCAGGCAGGGAAACACTGAAGCTTTCTTT. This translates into CAIRQGNTEAFF.

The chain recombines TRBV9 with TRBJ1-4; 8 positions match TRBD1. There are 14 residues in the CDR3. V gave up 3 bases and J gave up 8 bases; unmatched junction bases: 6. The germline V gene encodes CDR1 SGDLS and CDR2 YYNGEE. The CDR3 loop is CASSATGVQEKLFF. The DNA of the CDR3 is TGTGCCAGCAGCGCGACAGGGGTTCAAGAAAAACTGTTTTTT.

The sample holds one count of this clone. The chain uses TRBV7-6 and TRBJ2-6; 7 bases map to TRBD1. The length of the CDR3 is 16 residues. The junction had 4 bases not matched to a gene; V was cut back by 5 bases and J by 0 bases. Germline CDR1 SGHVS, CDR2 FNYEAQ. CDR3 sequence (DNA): TGTGCCAGCAGCGGGGGACAGTTCTCTGGGGCCAACGTCCTGACTTTC. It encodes CASSGGQFSGANVLTF.

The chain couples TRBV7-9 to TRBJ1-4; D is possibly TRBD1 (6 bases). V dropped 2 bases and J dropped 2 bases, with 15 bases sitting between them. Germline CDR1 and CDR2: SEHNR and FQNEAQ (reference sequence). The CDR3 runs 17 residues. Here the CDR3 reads CASSLPYRVSTNEKLFF. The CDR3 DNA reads TGTGCCAGCAGCTTACCCTACAGGGTGTCGACTAATGAAAAACTGTTTTTT. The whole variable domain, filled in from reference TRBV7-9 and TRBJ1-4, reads DTGVSQNPRHKITKRGQNVTFRCDPISEHNRLYWYRQTLGQGPEFLTYFQNEAQLEKSRLLSDRFSAERPKGSFSTLEIQRTEQGDSAMYLCASSLPYRVSTNEKLFFGSGTQLSVL.

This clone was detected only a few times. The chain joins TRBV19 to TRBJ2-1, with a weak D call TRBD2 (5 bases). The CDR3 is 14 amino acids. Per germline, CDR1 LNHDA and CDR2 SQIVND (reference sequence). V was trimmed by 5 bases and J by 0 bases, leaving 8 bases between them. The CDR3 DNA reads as TGTGCCAGTAGTCCGGGGAGCTCCTACAATGAGCAGTTCTTC. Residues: CASSPGSSYNEQFF.

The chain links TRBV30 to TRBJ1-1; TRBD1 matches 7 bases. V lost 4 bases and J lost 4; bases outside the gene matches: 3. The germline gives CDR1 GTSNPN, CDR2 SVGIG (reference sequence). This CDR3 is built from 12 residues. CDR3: CAWTDRVTEAFF. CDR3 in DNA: TGTGCCTGGACAGACAGGGTCACTGAAGCTTTCTTT.

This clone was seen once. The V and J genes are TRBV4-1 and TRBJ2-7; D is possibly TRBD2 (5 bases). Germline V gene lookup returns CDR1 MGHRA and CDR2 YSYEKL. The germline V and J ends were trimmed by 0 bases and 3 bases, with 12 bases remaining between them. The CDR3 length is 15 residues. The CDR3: CASSQEQRSYYEQYF. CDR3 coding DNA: TGCGCCAGCAGCCAAGAACAGCGGAGCTACTACGAGCAGTACTTC.

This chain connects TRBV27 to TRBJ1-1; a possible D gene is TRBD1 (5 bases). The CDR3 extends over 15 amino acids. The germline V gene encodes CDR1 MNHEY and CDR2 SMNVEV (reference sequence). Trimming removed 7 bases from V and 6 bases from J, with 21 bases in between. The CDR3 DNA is TGTGCCAGCACCACCGGGGCGTGGGAGGCCGCTGAAGCTTTCTTT. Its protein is CASTTGAWEAAEAFF.

CDR3 sequence (DNA): TGTGCCAGCAGCTCCGGGACTCGAAGCACAGATACGCAGTATTTT. It yields the protein CASSSGTRSTDTQYF. This sequence joins TRBV11-2 and TRBJ2-3; D may be TRBD2 (6 bases). The germline V gene encodes CDR1 SGHAT and CDR2 FQNNGV. V lost 4 bases and J 0 bases, leaving 11 bases between the germline ends. The CDR3 spans 15 residues. Combining the CDR3 with reference TRBV11-2 and TRBJ2-3 gives the whole variable domain EAGVAQSPRYKIIEKRQSVAFWCNPISGHATLYWYQQILGQGPKLLIQFQNNGVVDDSQLPKDRFSAERLKGVDSTLKIQPAKLEDSAVYLCASSSGTRSTDTQYFGPGTRLTVL.

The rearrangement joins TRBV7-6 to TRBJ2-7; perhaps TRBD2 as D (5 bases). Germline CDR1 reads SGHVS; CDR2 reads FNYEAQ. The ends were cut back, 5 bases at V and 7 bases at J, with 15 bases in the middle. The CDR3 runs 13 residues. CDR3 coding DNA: TGTGCCAGCAGCCAGCGTGGGCCGGGGGAGCAGTACTTC. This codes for CASSQRGPGEQYF.